These 28 T cell receptor beta chains came from one sample sequenced in a study of blood T cell repertoires in COVID-19. Assay used: immunoSEQ multiplex PCR; TCRdb lists only in-frame clones, some missing. The sample lists about 400,000 clones; approximately 86% were seen once. The sample consisted of PBMCs or T cells enriched from blood (not recorded which). The receptors come from a woman in her thirties or forties with acute COVID-19.

This clone was observed once. This chain uses TRBV25-1 with TRBJ2-3, with a weak D call TRBD2 (6 bases). CDR3 length: 14 amino acids. V lost 2 bases, J lost 1 base, and 7 bases lay in between. CDR1 is MGHDK and CDR2 is SYGVNS in the germline V gene. CDR3 nucleotides: TGTGCCAGCAGTGAAGGCGGGGGCACAGATACGCAGTATTTT. Encoded protein: CASSEGGGTDTQYF.

The genes are TRBV5-1 and TRBJ1-2; no reliable D call. Germline V CDR1 and CDR2: SGHRS, YFSETQ. Between the trimmed V and J ends, which lost 0 bases and 5 bases, there was a span of 14 bases. The CDR3 sequence is 15 residues long. CDR3 DNA sequence: TGCGCCAGCAGCTTGGACGGGGTTCGAGGGTATGGCTACACCTTC. It yields the protein CASSLDGVRGYGYTF.

As for this clone: Other DNA sequences in the sample encode the same CDR3. The gene calls are TRBV11-2 and TRBJ1-2; D uncertain. The CDR3 has 13 amino acids. Germline V gene data show CDR1 as SGHAT and CDR2 as FQNNGV. With 3 bases removed from V and 4 bases from J, the gap between germline ends came to 9 bases. The CDR3 protein is CASSLGQSYGYTF. CDR3 in DNA: TGTGCCAGCAGCTTGGGCCAGTCCTATGGCTACACCTTC.

The rearrangement joins TRBV15 to TRBJ1-2; a weak D match, TRBD1 (6 bases). Trimming shortened V by 0 bases and J by 5 bases, and 16 bases separated the two germline ends. The CDR3 totals 16 residues. Germline V gene lookup returns CDR1 LNHNV and CDR2 YYDKDF (reference sequence). The CDR3 DNA sequence: TGTGCCACCAGCAGAGATAACAGGGCGGCTATGTATGGCTACACCTTC. Amino acid sequence: CATSRDNRAAMYGYTF.

This clone was detected only a few times. The chain joins TRBV29-1 to TRBJ1-2, with a weak D call TRBD1 (5 bases). Trimming cost V 1 base and J 4 bases, with 13 bases left between them. The CDR3 has 14 residues. Per germline, CDR1 SQVTM and CDR2 ANQGSEA. The CDR3 nucleotides read TGCAGCGTTGAAGGGCAGGGAGGCACCTATGGCTACACCTTC. It encodes CSVEGQGGTYGYTF.

This chain links TRBV21-1 with TRBJ2-5; the table names TRBD1, a call not compared with the DNA. TRBV21-1 is reported as a pseudogene. This CDR3 spans 15 amino acids. The CDR3 sequence: CASSRTNTYQETQYF. Written as DNA, the CDR3 is TGTGCCAGCAGCAGGACAAACACTTACCAAGAGACCCAGTACTTC.

J is TRBJ2-7 and V is TRBV4-1, with a tentative D call TRBD1 (7 bases). The CDR3 has 13 residues. Germline CDR1 is MGHRA and CDR2 is YSYEKL. V lost 2 bases and J lost 6, with 11 bases in between. The CDR3 reads CASSQPGGGEQYF. The CDR3 nucleotides are TGCGCCAGCAGCCAACCAGGGGGAGGCGAGCAGTACTTC.

The chain has TRBV19 and TRBJ1-5; 7 bases line up with TRBD1. Germline CDR1 is LNHDA and CDR2 is SQIVND (reference sequence). Trimming took 7 bases from V and 9 from J; bases not matched to a gene: 6. There are 12 residues in the CDR3. The chain's CDR3 is CASTTGLGPQHF. CDR3 bases: TGTGCCAGTACGACAGGGCTTGGGCCCCAGCATTTT.

J is TRBJ1-4 and V is TRBV18; the D gene is possibly TRBD1 (6 bases). V lost 4 bases, J lost 6 bases, and 18 bases lay in between. The germline CDR1 and CDR2 sequences are KGHSH and LQKENI. The CDR3 has 16 amino acids. The CDR3 nucleotides read TGTGCCAGCTCACTAGAACAGGGAAGGGGCGATGAAAAACTGTTTTTT. As protein: CASSLEQGRGDEKLFF.

This chain connects TRBV2 to TRBJ2-5; perhaps TRBD1 as D (5 bases). The CDR3 runs 13 residues. The germline V and J ends were trimmed by 2 bases and 3 bases, with 7 bases remaining between them. CDR1 and CDR2 from the germline V gene are SNHLY and FYNNEI. The DNA for the CDR3 is TGTGCCAGCAGTGAACTGACAGAAGAGACCCAGTACTTC. Translated, it gives CASSELTEETQYF. Using reference TRBV2 and TRBJ2-5 for the parts outside the CDR3, the full variable domain is EPEVTQTPSHQVTQMGQEVILRCVPISNHLYFYWYRQILGQKVEFLVSFYNNEISEKSEIFDDQFSVERPDGSNFTLKIRSTKLEDSAMYFCASSELTEETQYFGPGTRLLVL.

This chain joins TRBV7-2 and TRBJ1-6; 8 nucleotides align to TRBD1. The CDR3 totals 19 residues. Per the germline V gene, CDR1 is SGHTA and CDR2 is FQGNSA. V shed 1 base, J shed 1 base, and the junction held 9 bases outside the gene matches. The CDR3 loop is CASSLDATGGVSYNSPLHF. Here the CDR3 DNA reads TGTGCCAGCAGCTTAGACGCCACAGGGGGAGTATCCTATAATTCACCCCTCCACTTT.

The sample holds one count of this clone. The chain's CDR3 is CASSPGHLLYGYTF. The CDR3 region has the DNA TGCGCCAGCAGCCCGGGACACCTTTTATATGGCTACACCTTC. This chain links TRBV5-1 with TRBJ1-2; D may be TRBD1 (6 bases). The length of the CDR3 is 14 residues. The V end lost 4 bases, the J end lost 5 bases, and 15 bases lay between the germline ends. From germline, CDR1 is SGHRS and CDR2 YFSETQ. The whole variable domain, remainder taken from reference TRBV5-1 and TRBJ1-2, is KAGVTQTPRYLIKTRGQQVTLSCSPISGHRSVSWYQQTPGQGLQFLFEYFSETQRNKGNFPGRFSGRQFSNSRSEMNVSTLELGDSALYLCASSPGHLLYGYTFGSGTRLTVV.

This sequence joins TRBV5-1 and TRBJ1-1; the match to TRBD1 covers 8 bases. Germline CDR1 is SGHRS and CDR2 is YFSETQ. Trimming removed 5 bases from V and 5 bases from J; junction bases left unmatched: 8. CDR3 size: 14 residues. Here the CDR3 reads CASSDGQGETEAFF. The CDR3 DNA sequence: TGCGCCAGCAGTGATGGACAGGGAGAAACTGAAGCTTTCTTT.

This rearrangement joins TRBV30 to TRBJ1-1; 9 bases align to TRBD1. CDR3 size: 15 residues. CDR1 and CDR2 from the germline V gene are GTSNPN and SVGIG (reference sequence). With 3 bases clipped from V and 4 bases from J, the junction kept 9 bases outside the gene matches. CDR3 bases: TGTGCCTGGAGGGGGTTTGTGACAGGGGGCACTGAAGCTTTCTTT. It yields the protein CAWRGFVTGGTEAFF. Full variable domain (remainder filled in from reference TRBV30 and TRBJ1-1): SQTIHQWPATLVQPVGSPLSLECTVEGTSNPNLYWYRQAAGRGLQLLFYSVGIGQISSEVPQNLSASRPQDRQFILSSKKLLLSDSGFYLCAWRGFVTGGTEAFFGQGTRLTVV.

The chain recombines TRBV5-6 with TRBJ2-5, with TRBD1 identical over 7 bases. The CDR3 consists of 16 residues. V was pared by 3 bases and J by 8 bases, with 16 bases of the junction left unmatched. Per germline, CDR1 SGHDT and CDR2 YYEEEE. As DNA, the CDR3 is TGTGCCAGCAGCTCAACCCGGGACAGACCCCTGGGTACCCAGTACTTC. Protein: CASSSTRDRPLGTQYF.

The table lists this clone with a count of one. The chain has TRBV4-1 and TRBJ1-2; 8 bases match TRBD1. Per germline, CDR1 MGHRA and CDR2 YSYEKL. V lost 2 bases, J lost 7 bases, and 6 bases stayed unmatched. The CDR3 runs to 14 residues. The chain's CDR3 is CASSQRTGYGGYTF. In DNA, the CDR3 is TGCGCCAGCAGCCAACGGACAGGGTACGGTGGCTACACCTTC.

This clone occurred a few times. The chain uses TRBV6-1 and TRBJ2-1; D is perhaps TRBD1 (5 bases). This CDR3 comprises 14 residues. The V and J ends lost 2 bases and 4 bases respectively, with 9 bases between them. Germline V lookup: CDR1 MNHNS, CDR2 SASEGT. This CDR3 reads CASSESDKYNEQFF. The CDR3 bases are TGTGCCAGCAGTGAATCGGACAAGTACAATGAGCAGTTCTTC.

This chain links TRBV7-8 with TRBJ1-2; TRBD1 is a possible D gene (6 bases). The CDR3 totals 14 residues. Deletions cut 5 bases from V and 8 bases from J, with 18 bases between. Germline CDR1 is SGHVS and CDR2 is FQNEAQ. CDR3 DNA sequence: TGTGCCAGCAGCCGGGTGGGGGGGCTGGAAGGCTACACCTTC. Amino acid sequence: CASSRVGGLEGYTF.

V usage is TRBV5-8 and J usage is TRBJ1-2; possibly TRBD1 for D (5 bases). The CDR3 is 14 residues long. Trimming stripped 0 bases from V and 4 bases from J, with 10 bases between. Looked up from germline, CDR1 is SGHTS and CDR2 is YDEGEE. The chain's CDR3 is CASSLGQLFYGYTF. The CDR3 DNA follows: TGTGCCAGCAGCTTGGGACAGTTGTTCTATGGCTACACCTTC.

The chain couples TRBV19 to TRBJ1-5, with unresolved D. The CDR3 covers 12 residues. CDR1 is LNHDA, CDR2 SQIVND, per germline (reference sequence). V was cut by 3 bases and J by 5 bases, with 5 bases left in between. The CDR3 DNA sequence: TGTGCCAGTAGTATCATTGATCAGCCCCAGCATTTT. This translates into CASSIIDQPQHF.

The V call is TRBV4-1, the J call TRBJ1-1; 7 positions match TRBD1. CDR3 length: 13 residues. CDR1 and CDR2 (germline): MGHRA, YSYEKL. The J segment lost 4 bases and the V segment lost 5 bases, leaving 4 bases of the junction unmatched. In DNA, the CDR3 is TGCGCCAGCAGCAAACAGGGGCTCACTGAAGCTTTCTTT. It specifies CASSKQGLTEAFF.

The chain recombines TRBV25-1 with TRBJ1-1, with 8 bases matching TRBD1. The CDR3 runs 17 residues. The ends lost 1 base at V and 5 bases at J; junction bases unmatched: 12. CDR1 MGHDK and CDR2 SYGVNS come from the germline V gene. CDR3 sequence: CASSESVGTGWGTEAFF. DNA for the CDR3: TGTGCCAGCAGTGAATCGGTCGGGACAGGCTGGGGAACTGAAGCTTTCTTT. Using reference TRBV25-1 and TRBJ1-1 for the parts outside the CDR3, the full variable domain is EADIYQTPRYLVIGTGKKITLECSQTMGHDKMYWYQQDPGMELHLIHYSYGVNSTEKGDLSSESTVSRIRTEHFPLTLESARPSHTSQYLCASSESVGTGWGTEAFFGQGTRLTVV.

The rearrangement links TRBV4-2 to TRBJ1-2, with D possibly TRBD1 on 5 matching bases. Germline V gives CDR1 LGHNA, CDR2 YNFKEQ. The length of the CDR3 is 14 residues. V was shortened by 4 bases and J by 2 bases, with 11 bases between the two germline ends. CDR3 sequence reads: CASSPAQGNYGYTF. The CDR3 region has the DNA TGTGCCAGCAGCCCGGCCCAGGGCAACTATGGCTACACCTTC.

The chain employs TRBV21-1 and TRBJ2-7; TRBD1, the table's D call, lacks a check against the DNA. TRBV21-1 is an annotated pseudogene. This CDR3 is built from 13 residues. The CDR3 nucleotides read TGTGCCAGCAGCAAAGAGTTCAGGGCCGAGCAGTACTTC. It specifies CASSKEFRAEQYF.

The rearrangement uses TRBV19 and TRBJ1-2; 7 positions agree with TRBD1. This CDR3 region has 14 residues. V shed 5 bases and J 3 bases; nucleotides not matched to a gene: 6. The germline CDR1 and CDR2 sequences are LNHDA and SQIVND (reference sequence). The CDR3 DNA sequence: TGTGCCAGTAGTCTTCTAGACAGGGACTATGGCTACACCTTC. Translated: CASSLLDRDYGYTF.

Only one count was recorded for this clone. The chain combines TRBV3-1 (or the pseudogene TRBV3-2) with TRBJ1-4, with D maybe TRBD1 (5 bases). The CDR3 length is 15 residues. V was clipped by 2 bases and J by 8 bases, with 15 bases between them. CDR1 is LGHDT and CDR2 is YNNKEL in the germline V gene (reference sequence). The CDR3 is CASSQLQAGWEKLFF. The CDR3 DNA is TGTGCCAGCAGCCAATTACAGGCGGGGTGGGAAAAACTGTTTTTT.

V usage is TRBV4-2 and J usage is TRBJ2-7; possible D gene TRBD2, 6 bases. The V end lost 6 bases, the J end lost 6 bases, and 9 bases lay between the germline ends. CDR3 length: 11 amino acids. Germline V CDR1 and CDR2: LGHNA, YNFKEQ. CDR3 sequence (DNA): TGTGCCAGCAGGGGAGGAGGCGAGCAGTACTTC. Translating it yields CASRGGGEQYF.

The chain joins TRBV6-5 to TRBJ2-7; 8 positions match TRBD1. Germline loops: CDR1 MNHEY, CDR2 SVGAGI. The V gene end was trimmed by 10 bases and the J gene end by 4 bases; junction bases not matched to a gene: 15. This CDR3 is 15 amino acids long. The CDR3 protein is CATLNLGQGLYEQYF. The CDR3 nucleotides read TGTGCCACCCTAAACCTCGGACAGGGATTATACGAGCAGTACTTC.